This T cell receptor (beta chain) was sequenced during a study of blood T cell repertoires in COVID-19. At the level of the study: Recovered status in Cohort 3 required two negative PCRs, clearance, or symptom resolution.

TCRdb's copy holds only in-frame clones and misses some; the assay was immunoSEQ multiplex PCR. The data contain about 360,000 clones, roughly 86% of them seen just once; the ten biggest clones take up roughly 2%. This clone was observed a handful of times. Living in roughly 23 US areas, the participants were between about 18 and 100 years of age. Germline values: CDR1 SGHTA, CDR2 FQGTGA. This CDR3 has 17 amino acids. Germline trimming cut 2 bases from V and 4 bases from J; bases unmatched to any gene: 11. The TCR originated in a man in his forties in a cohort exposed to, infected with or recovered from COVID-19 (not recorded which). Sequenced material: PBMCs or T cells enriched from blood (not recorded which). This rearrangement joins TRBV7-3 to TRBJ2-1, with TRBD2 matching over 7 bases. The DNA of the CDR3 is TGTGCCAGCAGCTTACATCCCCCCGGGACTATATACAATGAGCAGTTCTTC. Its translation: CASSLHPPGTIYNEQFF.